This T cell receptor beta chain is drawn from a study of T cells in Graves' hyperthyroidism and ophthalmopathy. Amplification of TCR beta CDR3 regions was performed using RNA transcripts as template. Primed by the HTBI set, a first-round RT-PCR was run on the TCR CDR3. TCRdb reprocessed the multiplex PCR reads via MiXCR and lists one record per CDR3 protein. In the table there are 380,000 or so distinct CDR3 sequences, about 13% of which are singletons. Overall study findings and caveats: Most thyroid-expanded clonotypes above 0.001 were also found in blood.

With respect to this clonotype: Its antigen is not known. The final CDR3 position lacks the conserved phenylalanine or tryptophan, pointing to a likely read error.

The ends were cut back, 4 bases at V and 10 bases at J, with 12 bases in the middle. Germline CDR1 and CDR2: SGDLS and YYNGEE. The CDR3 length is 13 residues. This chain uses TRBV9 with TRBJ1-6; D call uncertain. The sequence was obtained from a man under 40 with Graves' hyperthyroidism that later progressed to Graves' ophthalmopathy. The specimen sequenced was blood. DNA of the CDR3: TGTGCCAGCAGCTCGGAAGGGTTCTCACCCCTCCACCTT. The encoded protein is CASSSEGFSPLHL.